This TCR beta chain was sequenced for a study of T-cell memory formation after mild COVID-19. This clonotype was seen ten or more times. Via MiXCR, TCRdb re-called the 5' RACE reads, giving one row per CDR3 protein. The sample lists under 350,000 distinct CDR3 sequences, 15% to 20% occurring once. Sequencing was performed on PBMCs or a T cell subset sorted from them (not recorded which). The receptor's source is a young man who had mild COVID-19 (a few samples of this study predate the infection). Cell type and time point are not known.

The CDR3 reads CATKQASGNEQFF. CDR3 nucleotides: TGTGCCACAAAGCAAGCTAGCGGGAATGAGCAGTTCTTC. The rearrangement links TRBV10-3 to TRBJ2-1; TRBD2 agrees at 8 bases. Germline V lookup: CDR1 ENHRY, CDR2 SYGVKD. Unmatched junction bases numbered 9, after V lost 10 bases and J lost 7 bases. This CDR3 is 13 amino acids long.